The 7 T cell receptor beta chains below all came from one sample that was sequenced in a study of blood T cell repertoires in COVID-19. Produced via immunoSEQ multiplex PCR; TCRdb's table is partial and in-frame only. Here the sample spans approximately 300,000 clones, over 85% being singletons. The specimen sequenced was PBMCs or T cells enriched from blood (not recorded which). These receptors all stem from a man between 60 and 70 years old who had recovered from COVID-19.

The gene calls are TRBV5-1 and TRBJ1-4; 10 nucleotides align to TRBD1. J was trimmed by 5 bases and V by 4 bases; bases with no gene match: 2. The length of the CDR3 is 14 residues. Germline CDR1 is SGHRS and CDR2 is YFSETQ. The CDR3 DNA sequence: TGCGCCAGCAGCCCGGGACAGGGGAATGAAAAACTGTTTTTT. It specifies CASSPGQGNEKLFF.

The DNA of the CDR3 is TGTGCTAGTGCCACCGACAGGGCACATCAGCCCCAGCATTTT. This sequence encodes CASATDRAHQPQHF. This chain uses TRBV12-5 with TRBJ1-5; 7 positions match TRBD1. Germline assignment: CDR1 LGHNT and CDR2 FRNRAP. CDR3 length equals 14 residues. After removal of 7 bases from V and 5 bases from J, the junction contained 8 bases not matched to a gene.

The CDR3 loop reads CASEREAATGELFF. The DNA for the CDR3 is TGTGCCAGCGAGCGGGAGGCCGCGACCGGGGAGCTGTTTTTT. The rearrangement links TRBV2 to TRBJ2-2; 9 nucleotides match TRBD2. The germline V gene encodes CDR1 SNHLY and CDR2 FYNNEI. This CDR3 contains 14 residues. After removal of 8 bases from V and 5 bases from J, the junction contained 6 bases not matched to a gene.

The rearrangement links TRBV11-2 to TRBJ1-6; D gene uncertain. V dropped 5 bases and J dropped 2 bases, with 7 bases sitting between them. This CDR3 comprises 14 residues. Looked up from germline, CDR1 is SGHAT and CDR2 is FQNNGV. The CDR3 DNA follows: TGTGCCAGCAGCCCTAGGACCTATAATTCACCCCTCCACTTT. Translation gives CASSPRTYNSPLHF.

V is TRBV12-3 or TRBV12-4 and J is TRBJ1-1; no clear D gene. V was trimmed by 6 bases and J by 7 bases, leaving 15 bases between them. This CDR3 contains 13 residues. This CDR3 reads CASRSGIGVEAFF. DNA for the CDR3: TGTGCCAGCAGATCCGGGATTGGGGTTGAAGCTTTCTTT.

The V gene is TRBV3-1 (or the pseudogene TRBV3-2), the J gene TRBJ2-2, with 12 positions matching TRBD2. J lost 6 bases, V lost 4 bases, and 15 bases had no gene match. The CDR3 sequence is 19 residues long. Germline V gives CDR1 LGHDT, CDR2 YNNKEL (reference sequence). This chain's CDR3 is CASSLLPVLAGGCSGELFF. The CDR3 region has the DNA TGTGCCAGCAGCCTTTTACCGGTCCTAGCGGGGGGGTGCTCCGGGGAGCTGTTTTTT.

The V gene is TRBV5-1, the J gene TRBJ2-5; 8 nucleotides match TRBD1. This CDR3 region has 16 residues. Germline assignment: CDR1 SGHRS and CDR2 YFSETQ. V gave up 3 bases and J gave up 7 bases; unmatched junction bases: 14. CDR3 nucleotides: TGCGCCAGCAGCTGGGGGACGACAGGGGACTCGCGGACCCAGTACTTC. Translating it yields CASSWGTTGDSRTQYF.